This passage covers 21 T cell receptor beta chains from one sample sequenced in a study of blood T cell repertoires in COVID-19. Clones were read by immunoSEQ multiplex PCR, and TCRdb kept only the in-frame ones, dropping some. The repertoire holds some 140,000 clones, with about 86% as singletons. Sequencing was done on a sample of PBMCs or T cells enriched from blood (not recorded which). The source of these receptors is a man aged 50 to 59 who had recovered from COVID-19.

This clone was counted once. The rearrangement uses TRBV2 and TRBJ2-4; D unclear. Germline loops: CDR1 SNHLY, CDR2 FYNNEI. CDR3 length equals 13 residues. V was cut by 1 base and J by 9 bases, with 10 bases left in between. The CDR3 here is CASSEEVASIQYF. CDR3 in DNA: TGTGCCAGCAGTGAAGAGGTAGCATCCATTCAGTACTTC.

This clone is a singleton in its sample. V gene TRBV15 combines with J gene TRBJ2-7; TRBD2 matches 10 bases. Germline trimming cut 1 base from V and 1 base from J; bases unmatched to any gene: 4. Germline V lookup: CDR1 LNHNV, CDR2 YYDKDF (reference sequence). This CDR3 is built from 16 residues. CDR3 in amino acids: CATSRVSSGGSYEQYF. Written as DNA, the CDR3 is TGTGCCACCAGCAGAGTGAGTAGCGGGGGGTCCTACGAGCAGTACTTC.

V usage is TRBV7-2 and J usage is TRBJ2-5, with TRBD2 matching over 7 bases. This CDR3 region has 17 residues. The germline gives CDR1 SGHTA, CDR2 FQGNSA. Losses at the gene ends were 2 bases for V and 0 bases for J; bases not matched to a gene: 9. The CDR3 nucleotides are TGTGCCAGCAGCTTAAGGCTCGCTAGCGGAGACCAAGAGACCCAGTACTTC. Its translation is CASSLRLASGDQETQYF.

The chain carries TRBV6-5 and TRBJ1-2; D is perhaps TRBD1 (5 bases). The CDR3 consists of 15 residues. Germline values: CDR1 MNHEY, CDR2 SVGAGI. V was pared by 4 bases and J by 4 bases, with 16 bases between. The CDR3 DNA is TGTGCCAGCAGTTCCCCACGGGGAGGGGTCTATGGCTACACCTTC. Protein: CASSSPRGGVYGYTF.

This rearrangement joins TRBV4-1 to TRBJ2-7; possibly TRBD1 for D (6 bases). CDR3 length: 14 residues. Germline V CDR1 and CDR2: MGHRA, YSYEKL. Between the trimmed V and J ends, which lost 4 bases and 3 bases, there was a span of 13 bases. The CDR3 bases are TGCGCCAGCAGCCCCAGGGGCTCGGGCTACGAGCAGTACTTC. It is translated as CASSPRGSGYEQYF.

The chain combines TRBV18 with TRBJ1-1; D is unresolved. The CDR3 length is 16 residues. The germline V and J ends were trimmed by 1 base and 0 bases, with 12 bases remaining between them. Germline V gene lookup returns CDR1 KGHSH and CDR2 LQKENI. In DNA, the CDR3 is TGTGCCAGCTCACCACGTGCGGGAGACATGAACACTGAAGCTTTCTTT. Translating gives CASSPRAGDMNTEAFF.

V and J are TRBV27 and TRBJ2-7; 10 bases align to TRBD2. Germline V gene lookup returns CDR1 MNHEY and CDR2 SMNVEV (reference sequence). The CDR3 totals 14 residues. Germline trimming cut 3 bases from V and 6 bases from J; bases unmatched to any gene: 5. The CDR3 DNA reads as TGTGCCAGCAGTTTCGGAGCGGGGGGGAGCGAGCAGTACTTC. It translates to CASSFGAGGSEQYF.

The chain has TRBV5-4 and TRBJ1-4; D is possibly TRBD1 (5 bases). The germline V gene encodes CDR1 SGHNT and CDR2 YYREEE (reference sequence). The CDR3 extends over 14 amino acids. Trimming cost V 3 bases and J 6 bases, with 12 bases left between them. The CDR3, as DNA: TGTGCCAGCAGCTCCCAGGGTATGGATGAAAAACTGTTTTTT. The encoded protein is CASSSQGMDEKLFF.

In this sample, this clone is medium-sized. This sequence joins TRBV6-2 or TRBV6-3 and TRBJ2-7, with D possibly TRBD2 on 5 matching bases. Trimming stripped 0 bases from V and 5 bases from J, with 20 bases between. Germline values: CDR1 MNHEY, CDR2 SVGEGT. CDR3 length: 17 residues. In DNA form, the CDR3 reads TGTGCCAGCAGTTACTCGACGCTTCGCGTCCCGCGGGACGAGCAGTACTTC. Translating gives CASSYSTLRVPRDEQYF.

The chain employs TRBV29-1 and TRBJ2-5; 8 bases map to TRBD2. J lost 5 bases, V lost 5 bases, and 4 bases had no gene match. Germline V CDR1 and CDR2: SQVTM, ANQGSEA. The CDR3 totals 12 residues. The CDR3 DNA follows: TGCAGCGTTCAAAGCGGGGGTGAGACCCAGTACTTC. The encoded protein is CSVQSGGETQYF.

This clone was seen just once. V is TRBV15 and J is TRBJ2-5; TRBD2 is a possible D gene (5 bases). V lost 5 bases and J lost 3, with 7 bases in between. This CDR3 comprises 12 residues. Looked up from germline, CDR1 is LNHNV and CDR2 is YYDKDF (reference sequence). The CDR3: CATSSREETQYF. The CDR3 nucleotides read TGTGCCACCAGCTCGCGGGAAGAGACCCAGTACTTC.

The chain is built from TRBV5-4 and TRBJ1-2; D might be TRBD1 (5 bases). CDR1 SGHNT and CDR2 YYREEE come from the germline V gene (reference sequence). Trimming stripped 2 bases from V and 4 bases from J, with 15 bases between. The CDR3 consists of 15 residues. CDR3 in DNA: TGTGCCAGCAGCTTTCCCAGGGCCTCCCCCTATGGCTACACCTTC. Translating it yields CASSFPRASPYGYTF.

The chain has TRBV5-1 and TRBJ2-1; 7 nucleotides agree with TRBD1. This CDR3 has 11 residues. Losses at the gene ends were 1 base for V and 15 bases for J; bases not matched to a gene: 4. The V gene's germline CDR1 is SGHRS and CDR2 YFSETQ. CDR3 loop: CASSLRGGRFF. The CDR3 nucleotides are TGCGCCAGCAGCTTGAGAGGGGGCCGGTTCTTC.

This clone turned up a few times. The J gene is TRBJ2-1, the V gene TRBV6-4, with a weak D call TRBD1 (5 bases). V was trimmed by 0 bases and J by 3 bases, leaving 12 bases between them. Germline-derived CDR1 and CDR2 are MRHNA and SNTAGT. The CDR3 sequence is 16 residues long. CDR3 DNA sequence: TGTGCCAGCAGTGACTCGAATCTAGGGGACTACAATGAGCAGTTCTTC. Its translation is CASSDSNLGDYNEQFF.

The CDR3 is CSVPGQNYEQYF. For the CDR3, the DNA is TGCAGCGTCCCGGGACAGAACTACGAGCAGTACTTC. The gene calls are TRBV29-1 and TRBJ2-7, with 7 bases that match TRBD1. The germline V gene has CDR1 SQVTM and CDR2 ANQGSEA. CDR3 length equals 12 residues. V gave up 6 bases and J gave up 3 bases; unmatched junction bases: 5.

The chain joins TRBV3-1 (or the pseudogene TRBV3-2) to TRBJ2-7, with 7 positions matching TRBD2. The junction had 6 bases not matched to a gene; V was cut back by 0 bases and J by 1 base. From germline, CDR1 is LGHDT and CDR2 YNNKEL (reference sequence). CDR3 length equals 16 residues. CDR3 residues: CASSQELSGASYEQYF. In DNA form, the CDR3 reads TGTGCCAGCAGCCAAGAGTTGAGCGGGGCGTCCTACGAGCAGTACTTC.

The chain combines TRBV7-9 with TRBJ2-7, with unresolved D. V was pared by 0 bases and J by 8 bases, with 8 bases between. The CDR3 totals 12 residues. Per the germline V gene, CDR1 is SEHNR and CDR2 is FQNEAQ (reference sequence). The CDR3 here is CASSLALEQQYF. The CDR3 DNA follows: TGTGCCAGCAGCTTAGCGCTCGAGCAGCAGTACTTC.

The rearrangement links TRBV7-8 to TRBJ2-5; tentative D call: TRBD1 (6 bases). Trimming took off 0 bases at V and 4 bases at J, with 9 bases between the two ends. Germline loops: CDR1 SGHVS, CDR2 FQNEAQ. CDR3 length equals 14 residues. CDR3 sequence reads: CASSLANRVETQYF. The CDR3 DNA is TGTGCCAGCAGCTTAGCCAACAGGGTAGAGACCCAGTACTTC.

This chain links TRBV28 with TRBJ2-1; D not certain. The CDR3 runs 14 residues. Germline V gene data show CDR1 as MDHEN and CDR2 as SYDVKM. V was pared by 7 bases and J by 4 bases, with 14 bases between. The CDR3 sequence: CASKASYSYNEQFF. CDR3 DNA sequence: TGTGCCAGCAAGGCGTCGTACAGTTACAATGAGCAGTTCTTC.

The chain recombines TRBV13 with TRBJ2-3; tentative D call: TRBD2 (6 bases). The CDR3 sequence is 16 residues long. The V and J ends lost 3 bases and 5 bases respectively, with 18 bases between them. CDR1 is PRHDT, CDR2 FYEKMQ, per germline (reference sequence). CDR3 amino acids: CASSFGGGLGGDTQYF. The DNA of the CDR3 is TGTGCCAGCAGCTTTGGTGGGGGGTTGGGCGGAGATACGCAGTATTTT.

J is TRBJ2-1 and V is TRBV6-5, with 10 bases lining up with TRBD2. After removal of 5 bases from V and 5 bases from J, the junction contained 6 bases not matched to a gene. CDR1 MNHEY and CDR2 SVGAGI come from the germline V gene. CDR3 length: 15 residues. CDR3 nucleotides: TGTGCCAGCAGTCAGCTAGCGGGGGAACACAATGAGCAGTTCTTC. This encodes CASSQLAGEHNEQFF.